The source of this T cell receptor (beta chain) is a study of blood T cells in healthy people across ages. The CDR3 has 18 residues. The J segment lost 3 bases and the V segment lost 0 bases, leaving 14 bases of the junction unmatched. Germline V lookup: CDR1 LGHNA, CDR2 YSLEER. Regarding the study as a whole: Reliance upon unsorted PBMCs precluded definitive naive versus antigen-experienced comparison. More naive CD4+ cells and higher diversity were found in long-lived than in aged donors.

With respect to this clonotype: Its antigen is undetermined.

Using a J-beta primer mix together with a sample-barcoded 5' primer, a second PCR was run for roughly 6 to 11 cycles. The template-switch adaptor, which had 12 random nucleotides, put a tag on each cDNA molecule. TCRdb recomputed calls from the 5' RACE reads with MiXCR, one row per CDR3 protein. The sample contains approximately 800,000 distinct CDR3 sequences, roughly three fifths of which appear only once. Specimen: blood. This chain connects TRBV4-3 to TRBJ2-7; the match to TRBD2 covers 7 bases. This clonotype was obtained from a man between 40 and 49 years old in good health. In DNA, the CDR3 is TGCGCCAGCAGCCAAGATGTTATAGGGCGAGCGGGATACTACGAGCAGTACTTC. Translation: CASSQDVIGRAGYYEQYF.